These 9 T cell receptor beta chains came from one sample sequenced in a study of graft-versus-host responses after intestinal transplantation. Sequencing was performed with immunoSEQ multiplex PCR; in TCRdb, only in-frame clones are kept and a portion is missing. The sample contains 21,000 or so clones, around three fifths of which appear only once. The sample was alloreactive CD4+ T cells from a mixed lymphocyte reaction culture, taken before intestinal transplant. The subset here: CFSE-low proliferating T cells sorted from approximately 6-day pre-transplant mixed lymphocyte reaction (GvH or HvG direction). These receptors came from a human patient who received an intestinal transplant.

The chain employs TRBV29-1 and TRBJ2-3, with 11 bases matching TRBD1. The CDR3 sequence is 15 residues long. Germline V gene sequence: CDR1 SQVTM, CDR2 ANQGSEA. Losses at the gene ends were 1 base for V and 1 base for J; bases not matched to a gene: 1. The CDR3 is CSVEGTGGRTDTQYF. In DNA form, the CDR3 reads TGCAGCGTTGAAGGGACAGGGGGCCGCACAGATACGCAGTATTTT.

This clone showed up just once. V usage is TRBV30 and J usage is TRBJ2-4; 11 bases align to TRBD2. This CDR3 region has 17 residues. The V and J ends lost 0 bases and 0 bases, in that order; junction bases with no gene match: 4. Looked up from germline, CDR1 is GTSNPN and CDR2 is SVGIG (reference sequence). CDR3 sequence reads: CAWSVRLAGGAKNIQYF. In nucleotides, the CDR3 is TGTGCCTGGAGTGTACGGCTAGCGGGAGGAGCCAAAAACATTCAGTACTTC.

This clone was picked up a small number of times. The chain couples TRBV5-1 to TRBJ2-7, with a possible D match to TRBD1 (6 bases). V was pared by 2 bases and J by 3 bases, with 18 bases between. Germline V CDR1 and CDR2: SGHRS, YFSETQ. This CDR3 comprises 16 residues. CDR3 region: CASSFLTGSPYYEQYF. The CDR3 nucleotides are TGCGCCAGCAGCTTCTTAACAGGGAGCCCCTACTACGAGCAGTACTTC.

The CDR3 nucleotides are TGTGCCAGTAGTATAGCCTTGGGAGGGTTTAGCAATCAGCCCCAGCATTTT. Translated, it gives CASSIALGGFSNQPQHF. This chain connects TRBV19 to TRBJ1-5; D remains ambiguous. The V gene's germline CDR1 is LNHDA and CDR2 SQIVND (reference sequence). Trimming took off 1 base at V and 0 bases at J, with 13 bases between the two ends. The CDR3 extends over 17 amino acids.

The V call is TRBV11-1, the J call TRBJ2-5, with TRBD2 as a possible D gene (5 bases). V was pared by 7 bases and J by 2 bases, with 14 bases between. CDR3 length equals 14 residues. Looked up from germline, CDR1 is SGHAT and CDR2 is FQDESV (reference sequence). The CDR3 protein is CASTPTRVQETQYF. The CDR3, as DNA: TGTGCCAGCACGCCAACTAGAGTTCAAGAGACCCAGTACTTC.

CDR3 nucleotides: TGTGCCAGCAGATTGACTAGCGGGGTATACAATGAGCAGTTCTTC. Protein: CASRLTSGVYNEQFF. The V and J genes are TRBV28 and TRBJ2-1; 11 bases agree with TRBD2. Germline trimming cut 6 bases from V and 4 bases from J; bases unmatched to any gene: 5. Germline V lookup: CDR1 MDHEN, CDR2 SYDVKM. The CDR3 spans 15 residues.

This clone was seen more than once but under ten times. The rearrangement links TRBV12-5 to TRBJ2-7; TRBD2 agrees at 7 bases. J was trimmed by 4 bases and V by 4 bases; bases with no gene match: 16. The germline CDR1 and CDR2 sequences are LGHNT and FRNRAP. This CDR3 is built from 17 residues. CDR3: CASGSEKGLLPPYEQYF. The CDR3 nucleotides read TGTGCTAGTGGTTCGGAGAAGGGACTACTACCCCCATACGAGCAGTACTTC.

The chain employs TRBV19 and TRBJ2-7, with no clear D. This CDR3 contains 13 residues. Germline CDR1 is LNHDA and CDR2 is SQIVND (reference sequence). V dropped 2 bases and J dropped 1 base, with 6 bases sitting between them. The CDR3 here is CASSITRSYEQYF. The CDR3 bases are TGTGCCAGTAGTATAACGAGGTCCTACGAGCAGTACTTC.

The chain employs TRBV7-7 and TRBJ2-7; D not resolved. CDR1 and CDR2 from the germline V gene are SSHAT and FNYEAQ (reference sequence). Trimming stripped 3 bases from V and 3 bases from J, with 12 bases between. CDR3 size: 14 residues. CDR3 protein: CASSFKVQIYEQYF. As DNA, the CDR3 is TGTGCCAGCAGCTTTAAGGTACAGATCTACGAGCAGTACTTC.